This passage covers 16 T cell receptor beta chains from one sample sequenced in a study of T cells in localized non-small cell lung cancer. Profiling relied on immunoSEQ multiplex PCR, and the TCRdb table lists in-frame clones only, not all of them. The sample consists of about 610 clones, under 30% of them appearing once. This sample comprised lung tumor tissue, obtained before any cancer treatment. These TCRs come from a woman aged 40 to 75 with stage III lung adenocarcinoma.

The V gene is TRBV30, the J gene TRBJ2-5; 10 bases map to TRBD1. Germline lookup yields CDR1 GTSNPN and CDR2 SVGIG (reference sequence). V was pared by 2 bases and J by 5 bases, with 5 bases of the junction left unmatched. CDR3 length: 14 residues. The CDR3 nucleotides read TGTGCCTGGAGTAGGGACAGGGGAAGGGAGACCCAGTACTTC. It yields the protein CAWSRDRGRETQYF.

This sequence joins TRBV5-1 and TRBJ1-6, with D tentatively TRBD1 (5 bases). The CDR3 has 15 residues. The germline V and J ends were trimmed by 4 bases and 5 bases, with 13 bases remaining between them. Germline values: CDR1 SGHRS, CDR2 YFSETQ. The CDR3 DNA sequence: TGCGCCAGCAGCCTTCAGGGAGCCCATAATTCACCCCTCCACTTT. Encoded protein: CASSLQGAHNSPLHF.

This clone is deemed medium-sized (0.01 to 0.1%). The J gene is TRBJ1-6, the V gene TRBV11-3; D is unresolved. This CDR3 is built from 15 residues. Trimming pared 5 bases from V and 6 bases from J, leaving 14 bases between. Germline assignment: CDR1 SGHNT and CDR2 YENEEA. In DNA form, the CDR3 reads TGTGCCAGCAGCGATCCCCAGGCGATTAATTCACCCCTCCACTTT. This codes for CASSDPQAINSPLHF.

This clone is classed as large. This sequence joins TRBV6-8 and TRBJ1-2; no firm D call. V dropped 4 bases and J dropped 8 bases, with 14 bases sitting between them. CDR1 and CDR2 from the germline V gene are MNHGY and SAAAGT. The CDR3 covers 13 residues. The DNA of the CDR3 is TGTGCCAGCAGTTGGGAGGGCGTGAGAGGCTACACCTTC. Protein sequence: CASSWEGVRGYTF.

The V and J genes are TRBV11-3 and TRBJ2-2, with TRBD1 matching 7 bases. Losses at the gene ends were 4 bases for V and 0 bases for J; bases not matched to a gene: 5. The length of the CDR3 is 16 residues. The V gene's germline CDR1 is SGHNT and CDR2 YENEEA. This chain's CDR3 is CASSSAGTANTGELFF. CDR3 DNA: TGTGCCAGCAGCTCGGCCGGGACAGCGAACACCGGGGAGCTGTTTTTT.

The V call is TRBV19, the J call TRBJ1-4, with D unresolved. This CDR3 comprises 15 residues. The V gene lost 3 bases and the J gene lost 5 bases, with 13 bases spanning the gap. Germline-derived CDR1 and CDR2 are LNHDA and SQIVND (reference sequence). The CDR3 here is CASSMFREGNEKLFF. The CDR3, as DNA: TGTGCCAGTAGTATGTTCAGAGAAGGGAATGAAAAACTGTTTTTT.

The J gene is TRBJ2-5, the V gene TRBV19; no clear D gene. CDR3 size: 13 residues. V lost 4 bases, J lost 3 bases, and 9 bases lay in between. The germline CDR1 and CDR2 sequences are LNHDA and SQIVND (reference sequence). CDR3 nucleotide sequence: TGTGCCAGTAGTAAGCGACCCGAAGAGACCCAGTACTTC. This codes for CASSKRPEETQYF.

J is TRBJ1-2 and V is TRBV6-8; D is uncertain. Germline CDR1 is MNHGY and CDR2 is SAAAGT. The CDR3 extends over 15 amino acids. V was cut by 0 bases and J by 3 bases, with 11 bases left in between. CDR3 loop: CASSYSADVDYGYTF. The CDR3 DNA follows: TGTGCCAGCAGTTACTCGGCGGACGTTGACTATGGCTACACCTTC.

This clone was observed a few times. V is TRBV6-8 and J is TRBJ2-5; 9 bases map to TRBD2. V trimming: 6 bases; J trimming: 7 bases; junction bases outside the gene matches: 12. Germline CDR1 MNHGY, CDR2 SAAAGT. The CDR3 is 15 residues long. The CDR3 DNA sequence: TGTGCCAGCAGACTACAAGCGGGAGGACCGGGGACCCAGTACTTC. Its translation: CASRLQAGGPGTQYF.

The chain carries TRBV6-8 and TRBJ2-5, with 8 bases that match TRBD2. The ends lost 4 bases at V and 7 bases at J; junction bases unmatched: 8. The length of the CDR3 is 14 residues. Per the germline V gene, CDR1 is MNHGY and CDR2 is SAAAGT. DNA for the CDR3: TGTGCCAGCAGTTCCGGGACTAGGAGGGGGACCCAGTACTTC. Translated, it gives CASSSGTRRGTQYF.

J is TRBJ1-2 and V is TRBV6-1, with 8 bases aligning to TRBD1. Germline values: CDR1 MNHNS, CDR2 SASEGT. J was trimmed by 8 bases and V by 1 base; bases with no gene match: 3. The CDR3 extends over 13 amino acids. CDR3 bases: TGTGCCAGCAGTGAAGGGACAGGGAAGGGCTACACCTTC. Amino acid sequence: CASSEGTGKGYTF.

This chain links TRBV19 with TRBJ1-5; D gene ambiguous. Germline CDR1 LNHDA, CDR2 SQIVND (reference sequence). The CDR3 is made up of 13 amino acids. V lost 4 bases to trimming and J lost 5 bases, with 9 bases between them. CDR3 protein: CASSKGRDQPQHF. Written as DNA, the CDR3 is TGTGCCAGTAGTAAGGGTCGCGATCAGCCCCAGCATTTT. Full variable domain (remainder filled in from reference TRBV19 and TRBJ1-5): DGGITQSPKYLFRKEGQNVTLSCEQNLNHDAMYWYRQDPGQGLRLIYYSQIVNDFQKGDIAEGYSVSREKKESFPLTVTSAQKNPTAFYLCASSKGRDQPQHFGDGTRLSIL.

The chain has TRBV6-8 and TRBJ1-1; D unclear. V lost 5 bases and J lost 0, with 10 bases in between. The V gene's germline CDR1 is MNHGY and CDR2 SAAAGT. The CDR3 has 14 amino acids. The CDR3 nucleotides read TGTGCCAGCAGTGTGGCAGCTCTGAACACTGAAGCTTTCTTT. Protein product: CASSVAALNTEAFF.

The rearrangement uses TRBV6-8 and TRBJ1-4; D is undetermined. CDR3 length equals 15 residues. From germline, CDR1 is MNHGY and CDR2 SAAAGT. Trimming took 5 bases from V and 0 from J, leaving 10 bases between them. This CDR3 is CASSLTHSTNEKLFF. In DNA, the CDR3 is TGTGCCAGCAGTCTTACTCATTCAACTAATGAAAAACTGTTTTTT.

The chain uses TRBV5-1 and TRBJ1-4; 8 bases are shared with TRBD1. With 0 bases clipped from V and 7 bases from J, the junction kept 5 bases outside the gene matches. CDR1 is SGHRS, CDR2 YFSETQ, per germline. The CDR3 loop spans 15 amino acids. CDR3 region: CASSLGATGAEKLFF. For the CDR3, the DNA is TGCGCCAGCAGCTTGGGAGCGACAGGGGCTGAAAAACTGTTTTTT.

The chain combines TRBV29-1 with TRBJ2-7; D is possibly TRBD2 (5 bases). V lost 6 bases and J 1 base, leaving 19 bases between the germline ends. CDR1 and CDR2 (germline): SQVTM, ANQGSEA. The CDR3 extends over 15 amino acids. CDR3: CSVKHRLSASYEQYF. The CDR3 DNA is TGCAGCGTGAAACACCGACTATCCGCTTCCTACGAGCAGTACTTC.